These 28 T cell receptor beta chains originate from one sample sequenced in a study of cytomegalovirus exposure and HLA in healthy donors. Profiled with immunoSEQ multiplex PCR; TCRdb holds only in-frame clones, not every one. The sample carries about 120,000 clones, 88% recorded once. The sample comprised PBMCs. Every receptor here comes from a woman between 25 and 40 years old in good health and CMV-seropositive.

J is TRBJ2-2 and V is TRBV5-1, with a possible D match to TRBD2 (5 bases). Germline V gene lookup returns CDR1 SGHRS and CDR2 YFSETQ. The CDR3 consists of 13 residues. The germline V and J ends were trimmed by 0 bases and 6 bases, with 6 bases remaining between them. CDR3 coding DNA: TGCGCCAGCAGCTTGGTTAGCGCCGGGGAGCTGTTTTTT. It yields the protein CASSLVSAGELFF.

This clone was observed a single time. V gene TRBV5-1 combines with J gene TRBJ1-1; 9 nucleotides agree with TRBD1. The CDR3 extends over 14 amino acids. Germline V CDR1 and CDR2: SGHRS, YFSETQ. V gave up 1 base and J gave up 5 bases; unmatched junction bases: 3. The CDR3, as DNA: TGCGCCAGCAGCTTGATGGGACAGGGAACTGAAGCTTTCTTT. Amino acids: CASSLMGQGTEAFF.

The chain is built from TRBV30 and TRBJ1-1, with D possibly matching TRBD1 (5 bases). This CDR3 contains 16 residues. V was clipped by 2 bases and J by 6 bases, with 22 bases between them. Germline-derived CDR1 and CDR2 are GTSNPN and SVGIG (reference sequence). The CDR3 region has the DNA TGTGCCTGGAGTCACGCGGCAGGGCGAGCATCGGCTGAAGCTTTCTTT. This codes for CAWSHAAGRASAEAFF. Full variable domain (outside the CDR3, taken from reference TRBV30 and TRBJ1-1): SQTIHQWPATLVQPVGSPLSLECTVEGTSNPNLYWYRQAAGRGLQLLFYSVGIGQISSEVPQNLSASRPQDRQFILSSKKLLLSDSGFYLCAWSHAAGRASAEAFFGQGTRLTVV.

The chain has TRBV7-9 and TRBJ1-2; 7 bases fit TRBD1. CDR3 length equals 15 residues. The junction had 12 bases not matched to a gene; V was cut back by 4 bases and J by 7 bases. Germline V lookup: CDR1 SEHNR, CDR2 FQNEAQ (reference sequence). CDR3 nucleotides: TGTGCCAGCAGCTCACGACAGACAGGGTACTCTGGCTACACCTTC. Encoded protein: CASSSRQTGYSGYTF.

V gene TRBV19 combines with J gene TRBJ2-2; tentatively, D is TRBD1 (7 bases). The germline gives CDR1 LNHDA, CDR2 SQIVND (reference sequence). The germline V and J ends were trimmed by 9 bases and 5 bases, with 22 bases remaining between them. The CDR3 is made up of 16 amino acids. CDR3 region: CASKFRGESRTGELFF. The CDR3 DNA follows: TGTGCCAGCAAATTCAGGGGGGAATCTCGTACCGGGGAGCTGTTTTTT.

The CDR3 protein is CASSWGQGMNTEAFF. In DNA form, the CDR3 reads TGCGCCAGCAGCTGGGGACAGGGGATGAACACTGAAGCTTTCTTT. The genes are TRBV5-1 and TRBJ1-1, with 10 bases that match TRBD1. From germline, CDR1 is SGHRS and CDR2 YFSETQ. This CDR3 spans 15 amino acids. V lost 3 bases to trimming and J lost 0 bases; unmatched junction nucleotides: 2.

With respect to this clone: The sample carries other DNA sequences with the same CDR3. CDR3 sequence (DNA): TGTGCCAGCAGCGTGGGACTAGCGGGAGTTGGGTCCTACAATGAGCAGTTCTTC. This gives the protein CASSVGLAGVGSYNEQFF. The rearrangement uses TRBV9 and TRBJ2-1; 14 positions match TRBD2. V trimming: 2 bases; J trimming: 1 base; junction bases outside the gene matches: 5. CDR1 SGDLS and CDR2 YYNGEE come from the germline V gene. The CDR3 contains 18 residues.

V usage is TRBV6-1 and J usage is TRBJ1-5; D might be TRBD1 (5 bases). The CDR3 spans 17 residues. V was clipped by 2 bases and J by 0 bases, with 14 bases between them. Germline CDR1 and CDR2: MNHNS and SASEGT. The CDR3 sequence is CASSERGQELSNQPQHF. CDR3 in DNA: TGTGCCAGCAGTGAAAGGGGTCAGGAGCTTAGCAATCAGCCCCAGCATTTT.

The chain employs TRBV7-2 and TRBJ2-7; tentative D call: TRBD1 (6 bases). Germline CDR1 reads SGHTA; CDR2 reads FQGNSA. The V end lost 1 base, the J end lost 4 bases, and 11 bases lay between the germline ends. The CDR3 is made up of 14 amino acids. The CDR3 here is CASSLGWDTYEQYF. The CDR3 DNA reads TGTGCCAGCAGCTTAGGATGGGACACGTACGAGCAGTACTTC.

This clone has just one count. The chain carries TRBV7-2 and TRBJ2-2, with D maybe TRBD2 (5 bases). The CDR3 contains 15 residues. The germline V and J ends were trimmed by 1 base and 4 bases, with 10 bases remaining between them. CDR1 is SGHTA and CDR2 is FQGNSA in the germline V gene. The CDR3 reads CASSLVRGSTGELFF. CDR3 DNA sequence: TGTGCCAGCAGCTTAGTGAGAGGGTCCACCGGGGAGCTGTTTTTT. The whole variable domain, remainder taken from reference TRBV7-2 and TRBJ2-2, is GAGVSQSPSNKVTEKGKDVELRCDPISGHTALYWYRQSLGQGLEFLIYFQGNSAPDKSGLPSDRFSAERTGGSVSTLTIQRTQQEDSAVYLCASSLVRGSTGELFFGEGSRLTVL.

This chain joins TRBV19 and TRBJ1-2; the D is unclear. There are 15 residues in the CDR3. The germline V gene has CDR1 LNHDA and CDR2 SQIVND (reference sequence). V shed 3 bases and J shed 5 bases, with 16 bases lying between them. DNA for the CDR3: TGTGCCAGTAGTATCCCAAACCCACAGAGTTATGGCTACACCTTC. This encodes CASSIPNPQSYGYTF.

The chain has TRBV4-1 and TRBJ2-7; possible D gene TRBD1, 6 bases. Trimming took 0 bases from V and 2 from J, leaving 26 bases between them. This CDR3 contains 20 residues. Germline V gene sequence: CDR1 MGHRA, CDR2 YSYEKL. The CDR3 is CASSQDPSRQAQMNPYEQYF. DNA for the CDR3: TGCGCCAGCAGCCAAGACCCTTCCCGACAGGCCCAAATGAACCCCTACGAGCAGTACTTC.

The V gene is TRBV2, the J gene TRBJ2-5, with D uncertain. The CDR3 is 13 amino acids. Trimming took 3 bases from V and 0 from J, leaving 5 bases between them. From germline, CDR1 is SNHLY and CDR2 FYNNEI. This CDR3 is CASSDHYQETQYF. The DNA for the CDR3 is TGTGCCAGCAGTGATCACTACCAAGAGACCCAGTACTTC.

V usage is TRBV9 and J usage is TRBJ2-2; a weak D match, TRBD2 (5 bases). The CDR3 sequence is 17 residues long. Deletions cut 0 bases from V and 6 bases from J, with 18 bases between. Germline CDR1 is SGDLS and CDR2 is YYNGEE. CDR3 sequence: CASSVGVREGSAGELFF. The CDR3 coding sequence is TGTGCCAGCAGCGTAGGGGTCAGAGAGGGTTCAGCCGGGGAGCTGTTTTTT.

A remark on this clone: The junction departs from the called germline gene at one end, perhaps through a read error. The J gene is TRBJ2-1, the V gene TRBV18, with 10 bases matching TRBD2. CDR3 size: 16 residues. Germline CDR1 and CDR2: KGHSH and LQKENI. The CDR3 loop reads CASSRSGGSSYNGQFF. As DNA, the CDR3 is TGTGCCAGCTCCCGTAGCGGGGGGAGCTCCTACAATGGGCAGTTCTTC.

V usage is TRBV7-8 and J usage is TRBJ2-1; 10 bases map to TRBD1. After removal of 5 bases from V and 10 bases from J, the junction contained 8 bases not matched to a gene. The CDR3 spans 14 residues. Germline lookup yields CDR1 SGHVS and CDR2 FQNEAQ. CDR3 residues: CASSHGQGVFEQFF. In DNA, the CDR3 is TGTGCCAGCAGCCACGGACAGGGGGTCTTCGAGCAGTTCTTC. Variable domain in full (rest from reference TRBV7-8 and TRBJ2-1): GAGVSQSPRYKVAKRGQDVALRCDPISGHVSLFWYQQALGQGPEFLTYFQNEAQLDKSGLPSDRFFAERPEGSVSTLKIQRTQQEDSAVYLCASSHGQGVFEQFFGPGTRLTVL.

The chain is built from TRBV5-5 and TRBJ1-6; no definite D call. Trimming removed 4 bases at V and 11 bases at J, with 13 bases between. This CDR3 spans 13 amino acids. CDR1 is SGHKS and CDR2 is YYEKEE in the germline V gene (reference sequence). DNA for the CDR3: TGTGCCAGCAGCCCGGGAAGGCAGGCACCCCTCCACTTT. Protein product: CASSPGRQAPLHF.

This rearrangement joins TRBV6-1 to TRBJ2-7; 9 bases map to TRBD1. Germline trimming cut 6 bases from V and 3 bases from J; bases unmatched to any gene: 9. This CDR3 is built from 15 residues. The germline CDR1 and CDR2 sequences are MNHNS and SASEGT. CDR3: CASRRQRTGVYEQYF. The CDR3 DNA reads TGTGCCAGCAGACGGCAGAGGACAGGGGTCTACGAGCAGTACTTC.

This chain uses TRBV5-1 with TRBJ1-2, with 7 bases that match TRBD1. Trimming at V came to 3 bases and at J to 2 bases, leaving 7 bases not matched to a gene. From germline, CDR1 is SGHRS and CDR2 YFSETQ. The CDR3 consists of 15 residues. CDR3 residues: CASSWGDSSNYGYTF. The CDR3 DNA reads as TGCGCCAGCAGCTGGGGGGACAGCTCAAACTATGGCTACACCTTC.

CDR3 DNA: TGTGCCAGCAGCCCAGAGAGGGCAGATACGCAGTATTTT. It specifies CASSPERADTQYF. The chain has TRBV7-3 and TRBJ2-3, with D perhaps TRBD2 (5 bases). Between the trimmed V and J ends, which lost 5 bases and 4 bases, there was a span of 10 bases. Germline CDR1 and CDR2: SGHTA and FQGTGA. CDR3 length equals 13 residues.

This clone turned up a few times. CDR3 amino acids: CASSVGGLHSPLHF. CDR3 nucleotides: TGTGCCAGCAGCGTCGGGGGGCTGCATTCACCCCTCCACTTT. The chain is built from TRBV9 and TRBJ1-6; perhaps TRBD1 as D (6 bases). V shed 2 bases and J shed 8 bases, with 11 bases lying between them. The CDR3 contains 14 residues. Per germline, CDR1 SGDLS and CDR2 YYNGEE.

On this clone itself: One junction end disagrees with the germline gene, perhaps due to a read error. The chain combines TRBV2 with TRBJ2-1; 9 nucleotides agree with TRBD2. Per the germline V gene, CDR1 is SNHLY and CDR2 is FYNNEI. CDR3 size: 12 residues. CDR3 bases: TGTGCCAGCTCCTTAGCGGGGGTGGCCGGAGTCTTC. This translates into CASSLAGVAGVF.

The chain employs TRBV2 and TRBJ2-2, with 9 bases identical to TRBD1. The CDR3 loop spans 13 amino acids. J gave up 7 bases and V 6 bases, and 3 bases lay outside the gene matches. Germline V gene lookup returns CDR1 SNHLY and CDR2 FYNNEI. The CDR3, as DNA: TGTGCCAGCAGGGGACAGGGTGGCGGGGAGCTGTTTTTT. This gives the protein CASRGQGGGELFF.

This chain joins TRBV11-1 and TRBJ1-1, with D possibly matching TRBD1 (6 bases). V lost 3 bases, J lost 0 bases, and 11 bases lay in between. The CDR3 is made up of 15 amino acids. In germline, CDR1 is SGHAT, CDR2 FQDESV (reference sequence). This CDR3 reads CASSLGHHLNTEAFF. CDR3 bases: TGTGCCAGCAGCTTGGGACACCATCTGAACACTGAAGCTTTCTTT.

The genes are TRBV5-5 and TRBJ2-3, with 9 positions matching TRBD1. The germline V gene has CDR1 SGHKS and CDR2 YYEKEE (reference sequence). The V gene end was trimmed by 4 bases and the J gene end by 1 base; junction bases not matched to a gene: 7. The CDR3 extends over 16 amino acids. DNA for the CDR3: TGTGCCAGCAGCCCCACTGGGACAGGGCGCACAGATACGCAGTATTTT. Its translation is CASSPTGTGRTDTQYF.

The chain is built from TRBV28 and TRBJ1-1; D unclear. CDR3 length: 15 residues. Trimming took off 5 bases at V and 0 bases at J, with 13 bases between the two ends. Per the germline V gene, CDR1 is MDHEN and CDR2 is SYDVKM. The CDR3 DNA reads TGTGCCAGCAGTCCCCACCGGGGTATGAACACTGAAGCTTTCTTT. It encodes CASSPHRGMNTEAFF. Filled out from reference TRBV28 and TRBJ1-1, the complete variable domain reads DVKVTQSSRYLVKRTGEKVFLECVQDMDHENMFWYRQDPGLGLRLIYFSYDVKMKEKGDIPEGYSVSREKKERFSLILESASTNQTSMYLCASSPHRGMNTEAFFGQGTRLTVV.

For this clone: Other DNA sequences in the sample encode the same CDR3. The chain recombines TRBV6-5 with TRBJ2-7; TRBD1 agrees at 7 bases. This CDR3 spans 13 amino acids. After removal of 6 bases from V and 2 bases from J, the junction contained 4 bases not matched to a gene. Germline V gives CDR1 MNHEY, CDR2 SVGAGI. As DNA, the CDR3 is TGTGCCAGCAGCCGGGACAGCACCTACGAGCAGTACTTC. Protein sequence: CASSRDSTYEQYF.

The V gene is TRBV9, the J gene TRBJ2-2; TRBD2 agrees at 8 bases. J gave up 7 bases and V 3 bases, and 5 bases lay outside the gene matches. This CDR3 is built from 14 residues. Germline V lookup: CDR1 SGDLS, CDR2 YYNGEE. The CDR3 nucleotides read TGTGCCAGCAGCGGTAGCGGGACGGTCGGGGAGCTGTTTTTT. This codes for CASSGSGTVGELFF.